This is a list of T cell receptor beta chains from one sample in a study of cytomegalovirus exposure and HLA in healthy donors. Sequenced by immunoSEQ multiplex PCR; TCRdb stores in-frame clones only, minus some. The sample records approximately 160,000 clones, about 78% being singletons. The sample consisted of PBMCs. These receptors all stem from a woman between 45 and 60 years old in good health and CMV-seropositive. Both conserved end residues are part of each CDR3. The order of the fields is D gene, clone size, V gene, J gene, CDR3 DNA, CDR3 protein. A D gene is named only where the DNA matches it firmly. Clone size is shown for a subset of rows, as once, few, many or a class of expanded clone.

d_call: NA; clone_size: NA; v_call: TRBV30; j_call: TRBJ1-2; cdr3_nt: TGTGCCTGGAGTGCTTCAGCTAACTATGGCTACACCTTC; cdr3_aa: CAWSASANYGYTF
d_call: TRBD1; clone_size: NA; v_call: TRBV6-5; j_call: TRBJ1-5; cdr3_nt: TGTGCCAGCAGTAGGACAGGACTCAATCAGCCCCAGCATTTT; cdr3_aa: CASSRTGLNQPQHF
d_call: NA; clone_size: few; v_call: TRBV2; j_call: TRBJ2-3; cdr3_nt: TGTGCCGGACGGGACAACCGGGATACGCAGTATTTT; cdr3_aa: CAGRDNRDTQYF
d_call: NA; clone_size: NA; v_call: TRBV5-4; j_call: TRBJ1-2; cdr3_nt: TGTGCCAGCAGCTTCTACCCCCGGAGGGTACCCCATGTTTACTATGGCTACACCTTC; cdr3_aa: CASSFYPRRVPHVYYGYTF
d_call: NA; clone_size: NA; v_call: TRBV7-9; j_call: TRBJ1-2; cdr3_nt: TGTGCCAGCAGCACCCCTTACACCAGCGGCTATGGCTACACCTTC; cdr3_aa: CASSTPYTSGYGYTF
d_call: NA; clone_size: once; v_call: TRBV30; j_call: TRBJ1-5; cdr3_nt: TGTGCCTGGAGTCAAACAGGCGGGGGCAATCAGCCCCAGCATTTT; cdr3_aa: CAWSQTGGGNQPQHF
d_call: TRBD2; clone_size: NA; v_call: TRBV19; j_call: TRBJ2-5; cdr3_nt: TGTGCCAGTAGGGGGACTAGCTGGTACCAAGAGACCCAGTACTTC; cdr3_aa: CASRGTSWYQETQYF
d_call: TRBD2; clone_size: NA; v_call: TRBV5-4; j_call: TRBJ2-5; cdr3_nt: TGTGCCAGCAGCGGCGGGACTAGCAAAGAGACCCAGTACTTC; cdr3_aa: CASSGGTSKETQYF
d_call: TRBD1; clone_size: NA; v_call: TRBV10-3; j_call: TRBJ2-2; cdr3_nt: TGTGCCATCAGTGACCGCGACAGGGACACCGGGGAGCTGTTTTTT; cdr3_aa: CAISDRDRDTGELFF
d_call: NA; clone_size: NA; v_call: TRBV19; j_call: TRBJ1-5; cdr3_nt: TGTGCCATATACAACACCGACAGGAGGAATCAGCCCCAGCATTTT; cdr3_aa: CAIYNTDRRNQPQHF
d_call: TRBD1; clone_size: NA; v_call: TRBV6-6; j_call: TRBJ1-1; cdr3_nt: TGTGCCAGCAGCCGAGCGGACAGGCGAACTTTCTTT; cdr3_aa: CASSRADRRTFF
d_call: NA; clone_size: NA; v_call: TRBV25-1; j_call: TRBJ2-7; cdr3_nt: TGTGCCAGCAGTGAATGGGCAGGGGCCCACTACGAGCAGTACTTC; cdr3_aa: CASSEWAGAHYEQYF
d_call: TRBD1; clone_size: once; v_call: TRBV30; j_call: TRBJ1-2; cdr3_nt: TGTGCCTGGAGTGATTTGGGACAGGGGGGAGGCTACACCTTC; cdr3_aa: CAWSDLGQGGGYTF
d_call: TRBD2; clone_size: once; v_call: TRBV5-1; j_call: TRBJ2-1; cdr3_nt: TGCGCCAGCAGCTCCGCACTAGCGGGGGGGCCGAGGGCTGAGCAGTTCTTC; cdr3_aa: CASSSALAGGPRAEQFF
d_call: NA; clone_size: NA; v_call: TRBV9; j_call: TRBJ2-5; cdr3_nt: TGTGCCAGCAGCGTAGAGCCTCAACAAGAGACCCAGTACTTC; cdr3_aa: CASSVEPQQETQYF
d_call: TRBD1; clone_size: few; v_call: TRBV5-8; j_call: TRBJ1-1; cdr3_nt: TGTGCCAGCACCCGTCAGGACAGGGCGGACACTGAAGCTTTCTTT; cdr3_aa: CASTRQDRADTEAFF
d_call: TRBD2; clone_size: NA; v_call: TRBV7-9; j_call: TRBJ2-1; cdr3_nt: TGTGCCAGCTGTACCGGGGGGATGCCCTACAATGAGCAGTTCTTC; cdr3_aa: CASCTGGMPYNEQFF
d_call: NA; clone_size: NA; v_call: TRBV6-5; j_call: TRBJ1-5; cdr3_nt: TGTGCCAGCAGTTACCCGGGGAACGGTCAGCCCCAGCATTTT; cdr3_aa: CASSYPGNGQPQHF
d_call: NA; clone_size: NA; v_call: TRBV29-1; j_call: TRBJ2-6; cdr3_nt: TGCAGCGCTGCGTCTGGGGCCAACGTCCTGACTTTC; cdr3_aa: CSAASGANVLTF
d_call: TRBD2; clone_size: NA; v_call: TRBV5-1; j_call: TRBJ2-1; cdr3_nt: TGCGCCAGCAGCGGGACTAGCGGAAACAATGAGCAGTTCTTC; cdr3_aa: CASSGTSGNNEQFF
d_call: NA; clone_size: NA; v_call: TRBV30; j_call: TRBJ1-2; cdr3_nt: TGTGCCTGGAGTGTACTGGGCAATCTCTATGGCTACACCTTC; cdr3_aa: CAWSVLGNLYGYTF
d_call: NA; clone_size: NA; v_call: TRBV5-6; j_call: TRBJ2-7; cdr3_nt: TGTGCCAGCAGCTTGGGCTCCTCCTACGAGCAGTACTTC; cdr3_aa: CASSLGSSYEQYF